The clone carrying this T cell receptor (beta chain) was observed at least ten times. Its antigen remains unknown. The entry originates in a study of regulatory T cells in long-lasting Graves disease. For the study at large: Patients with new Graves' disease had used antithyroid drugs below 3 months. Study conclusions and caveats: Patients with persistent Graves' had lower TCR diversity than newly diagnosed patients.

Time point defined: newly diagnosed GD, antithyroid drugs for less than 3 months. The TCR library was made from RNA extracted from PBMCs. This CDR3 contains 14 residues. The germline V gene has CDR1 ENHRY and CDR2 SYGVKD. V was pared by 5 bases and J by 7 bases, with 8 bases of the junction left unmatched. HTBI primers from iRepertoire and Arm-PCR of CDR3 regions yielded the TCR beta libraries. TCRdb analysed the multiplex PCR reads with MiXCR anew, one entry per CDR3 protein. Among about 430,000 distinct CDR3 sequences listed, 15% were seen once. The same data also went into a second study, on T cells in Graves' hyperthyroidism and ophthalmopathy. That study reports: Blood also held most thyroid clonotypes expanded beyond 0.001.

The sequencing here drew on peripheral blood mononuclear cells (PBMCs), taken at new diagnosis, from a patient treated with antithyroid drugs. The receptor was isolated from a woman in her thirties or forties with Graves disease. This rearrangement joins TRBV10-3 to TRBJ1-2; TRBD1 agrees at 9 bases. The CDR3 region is CAISNQQGAGGYTF. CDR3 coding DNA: TGTGCCATCAGTAATCAACAGGGGGCCGGTGGCTACACCTTC.